These T cell receptor beta chains were read from a single sample in a study of OX40 agonist ivuxolimab in advanced cancers. This table comes from immunoSEQ multiplex PCR, and its TCRdb copy is limited to in-frame clones, with some not included. Among tens of thousands of clones listed, around 86% were seen once. The material sequenced was CD4+ or CD8+ T cells sorted from blood, taken in a trial of the OX40 agonist ivuxolimab. Receptors originate from an adult with an advanced solid tumor such as melanoma, head and neck, liver or kidney cancer. Both conserved end residues are part of each CDR3. A D gene is named only where the DNA matches it firmly. Expanded clones are given a class, and other clones once, few, many or no size at all.

j_gene: TRBJ2-3
d_gene: TRBD2
v_gene: TRBV19
abundance: NA
CDR3aa: CASQVWGSSGGHDTQYF
CDR3nt: TGTGCCAGCCAAGTATGGGGATCTAGCGGGGGGCATGATACGCAGTATTTT

j_gene: TRBJ1-6
d_gene: TRBD1
v_gene: TRBV19
abundance: NA
CDR3aa: CASTMDRPNSPLHF
CDR3nt: TGTGCCAGTACCATGGACAGGCCTAATTCACCCCTCCACTTT

j_gene: TRBJ1-4
d_gene: TRBD1
v_gene: TRBV4-3
abundance: NA
CDR3aa: CASSATGGTLFF
CDR3nt: TGCGCCAGCAGCGCGACAGGGGGCACACTGTTTTTT

j_gene: TRBJ1-2
d_gene: TRBD1
v_gene: TRBV7-9
abundance: NA
CDR3aa: CASSNDGDRARRGYTF
CDR3nt: TGTGCCAGCAGCAACGACGGGGACAGGGCCCGTCGGGGCTACACCTTC

j_gene: TRBJ1-1
d_gene: TRBD1
v_gene: TRBV5-1
abundance: NA
CDR3aa: CASSLAQGATNTEAFF
CDR3nt: TGCGCCAGCAGCTTGGCACAGGGGGCCACTAACACTGAAGCTTTCTTT

j_gene: TRBJ2-5
d_gene: NA
v_gene: TRBV15
abundance: NA
CDR3aa: CATSRDGANQETQYF
CDR3nt: TGTGCCACCAGCAGAGACGGGGCAAACCAAGAGACCCAGTACTTC

j_gene: TRBJ1-2
d_gene: NA
v_gene: TRBV7-9
abundance: NA
CDR3aa: CASSSGGRRANYGYTF
CDR3nt: TGTGCCAGCAGCAGCGGGGGGAGGAGAGCTAACTATGGCTACACCTTC

j_gene: TRBJ2-1
d_gene: TRBD1
v_gene: TRBV19
abundance: NA
CDR3aa: CASSFSSTGGNEQFF
CDR3nt: TGTGCCAGTAGTTTCTCCTCGACAGGGGGCAATGAGCAGTTCTTC

j_gene: TRBJ2-2
d_gene: NA
v_gene: TRBV5-6
abundance: NA
CDR3aa: CASNSPGTTGELFF
CDR3nt: TGTGCCAGCAATTCCCCAGGTACCACCGGGGAGCTGTTTTTT

j_gene: TRBJ2-5
d_gene: NA
v_gene: TRBV28
abundance: NA
CDR3aa: CASSSGTQYQETQYF
CDR3nt: TGTGCCAGCTCCTCCGGGACACAGTACCAAGAGACCCAGTACTTC

j_gene: TRBJ1-5
d_gene: NA
v_gene: TRBV30
abundance: NA
CDR3aa: CAWSVGWGGNNQPQHF
CDR3nt: TGTGCCTGGAGTGTCGGGTGGGGGGGGAACAATCAGCCCCAGCATTTT

j_gene: TRBJ2-7
d_gene: NA
v_gene: TRBV4-2
abundance: NA
CDR3aa: CASSQGRGAPYEQYF
CDR3nt: TGTGCCAGCAGCCAAGGCCGGGGGGCCCCCTACGAGCAGTACTTC

j_gene: TRBJ2-4
d_gene: NA
v_gene: TRBV7-2
abundance: NA
CDR3aa: CASSPLASGKNIQYF
CDR3nt: TGTGCCAGCAGCCCCCTGGCCTCCGGCAAAAACATTCAGTACTTC

j_gene: TRBJ1-2
d_gene: NA
v_gene: TRBV28
abundance: NA
CDR3aa: CASSLWRQGYGYTF
CDR3nt: TGTGCCAGCAGTTTATGGCGCCAGGGCTATGGCTACACCTTC

j_gene: TRBJ1-2
d_gene: NA
v_gene: TRBV6-5
abundance: NA
CDR3aa: CASSYSIQGWGYTF
CDR3nt: TGTGCCAGCAGTTACTCGATACAGGGTTGGGGCTACACCTTC

j_gene: TRBJ1-4
d_gene: TRBD1
v_gene: TRBV5-1
abundance: NA
CDR3aa: CASSPSPDRLNEKLFF
CDR3nt: TGCGCCAGCAGCCCCTCCCCGGACAGGTTGAATGAAAAACTGTTTTTT

j_gene: TRBJ2-2
d_gene: NA
v_gene: TRBV7-2
abundance: NA
CDR3aa: CASSYRPLGGDTGELFF
CDR3nt: TGTGCCAGCAGCTATCGGCCATTGGGCGGGGACACCGGGGAGCTGTTTTTT

j_gene: TRBJ2-7
d_gene: NA
v_gene: TRBV5-1
abundance: NA
CDR3aa: CASSPVDTSYEQYF
CDR3nt: TGCGCCAGCAGTCCGGTGGACACCTCCTACGAGCAGTACTTC

j_gene: TRBJ2-5
d_gene: TRBD1
v_gene: TRBV7-2
abundance: NA
CDR3aa: CASSSRGQQETQYF
CDR3nt: TGTGCCAGCAGCTCCCGGGGACAGCAAGAGACCCAGTACTTC

j_gene: TRBJ2-5
d_gene: TRBD1
v_gene: TRBV11-3
abundance: NA
CDR3aa: CASSLDAARGLETQYF
CDR3nt: TGTGCCAGCAGCTTAGACGCAGCTAGGGGGCTAGAGACCCAGTACTTC

j_gene: TRBJ2-1
d_gene: TRBD2
v_gene: TRBV2
abundance: NA
CDR3aa: CASSVSGGIYNEQFF
CDR3nt: TGTGCCAGCAGTGTTAGCGGGGGGATCTACAATGAGCAGTTCTTC

j_gene: TRBJ2-6
d_gene: NA
v_gene: TRBV7-2
abundance: NA
CDR3aa: CASSPTGANVLTF
CDR3nt: TGTGCCAGCAGCCCGACTGGGGCCAACGTCCTGACTTTC

j_gene: TRBJ2-7
d_gene: NA
v_gene: TRBV4-1
abundance: once
CDR3aa: CASSQVGAGVSEQYF
CDR3nt: TGCGCCAGCAGCCAAGTCGGGGCAGGCGTATCCGAGCAGTACTTC

j_gene: TRBJ2-5
d_gene: NA
v_gene: TRBV5-1
abundance: NA
CDR3aa: CASSLIGMGTQYF
CDR3nt: TGCGCCAGCAGCTTGATAGGGATGGGGACCCAGTACTTC

j_gene: TRBJ1-3
d_gene: TRBD1
v_gene: TRBV18
abundance: NA
CDR3aa: CASSPQGQGNTIYF
CDR3nt: TGTGCCAGCTCACCCCAGGGACAGGGAAACACCATATATTTT

j_gene: TRBJ2-2
d_gene: NA
v_gene: TRBV28
abundance: NA
CDR3aa: CASSLAGLLLPGELFF
CDR3nt: TGTGCCAGCAGTTTGGCAGGACTGCTCCTTCCCGGGGAGCTGTTTTTT

j_gene: TRBJ2-1
d_gene: NA
v_gene: TRBV21-1
abundance: NA
CDR3aa: CASSKGWGKAVPYNEQFF
CDR3nt: TGTGCCAGCAGCAAAGGATGGGGGAAGGCGGTTCCCTACAATGAGCAGTTCTTC

j_gene: TRBJ2-1
d_gene: NA
v_gene: TRBV29-1
abundance: NA
CDR3aa: CSFYLGYNEQFF
CDR3nt: TGCAGCTTTTACCTAGGTTACAATGAGCAGTTCTTC

j_gene: TRBJ1-1
d_gene: NA
v_gene: TRBV28
abundance: NA
CDR3aa: CASSPQSTVGAFF
CDR3nt: TGTGCCAGCAGTCCGCAGAGTACCGTGGGAGCTTTCTTT